The sequence of this TCR beta chain was determined in a study of T cell changes during pregnancy in multiple sclerosis. The method was immunoSEQ multiplex PCR; TCRdb's version includes in-frame clones alone and lacks a portion of them. The sample comprises around 57,000 clones, around 90% of which are singletons, and approximately 1.2% rests with the top ten. This CDR3 is 19 amino acids long. Germline CDR1 reads SGDLS; CDR2 reads YYNGEE. J gave up 7 bases and V 4 bases, and 18 bases lay outside the gene matches. This sequence joins TRBV9 and TRBJ2-2, with 11 positions matching TRBD1. The material sequenced was peripheral blood, taken in the second trimester of pregnancy. The TCR originated in a female donor with multiple sclerosis, enrolled in a pregnancy study. CDR3 residues: CASSSRSGLDRGQNGELFF. CDR3 bases: TGTGCCAGCAGCTCACGAAGCGGACTGGACAGGGGGCAGAACGGGGAGCTGTTTTTT.